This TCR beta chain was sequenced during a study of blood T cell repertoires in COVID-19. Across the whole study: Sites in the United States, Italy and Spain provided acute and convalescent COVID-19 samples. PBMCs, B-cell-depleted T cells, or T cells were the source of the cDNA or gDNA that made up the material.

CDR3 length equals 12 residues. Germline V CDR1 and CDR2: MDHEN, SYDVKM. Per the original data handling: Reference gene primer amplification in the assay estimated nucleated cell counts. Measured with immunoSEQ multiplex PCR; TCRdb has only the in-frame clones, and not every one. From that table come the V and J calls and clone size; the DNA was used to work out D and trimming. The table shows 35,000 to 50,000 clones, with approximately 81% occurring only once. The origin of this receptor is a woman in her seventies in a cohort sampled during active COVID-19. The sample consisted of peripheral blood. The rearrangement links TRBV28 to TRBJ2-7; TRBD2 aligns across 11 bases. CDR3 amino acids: CTTSGVSYEQYF. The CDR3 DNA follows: TGTACGACTAGCGGGGTCTCCTACGAGCAGTACTTC. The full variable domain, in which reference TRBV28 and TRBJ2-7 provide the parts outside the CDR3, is DVKVTQSSRYLVKRTGEKVFLECVQDMDHENMFWYRQDPGLGLRLIYFSYDVKMKEKGDIPEGYSVSREKKERFSLILESASTNQTSMYLCTTSGVSYEQYFGPGTRLTVT.